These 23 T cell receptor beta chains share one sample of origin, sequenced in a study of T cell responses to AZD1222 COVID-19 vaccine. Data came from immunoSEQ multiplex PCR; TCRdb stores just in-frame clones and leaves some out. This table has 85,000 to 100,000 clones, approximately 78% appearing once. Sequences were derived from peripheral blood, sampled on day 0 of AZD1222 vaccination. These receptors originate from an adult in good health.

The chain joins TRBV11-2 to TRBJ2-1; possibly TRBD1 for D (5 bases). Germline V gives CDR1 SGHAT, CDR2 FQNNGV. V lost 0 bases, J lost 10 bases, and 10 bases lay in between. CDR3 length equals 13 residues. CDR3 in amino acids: CASSLDRTQEQFF. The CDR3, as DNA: TGTGCCAGCAGCTTAGATAGGACACAAGAGCAGTTCTTC. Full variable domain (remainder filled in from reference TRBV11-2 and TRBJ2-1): EAGVAQSPRYKIIEKRQSVAFWCNPISGHATLYWYQQILGQGPKLLIQFQNNGVVDDSQLPKDRFSAERLKGVDSTLKIQPAKLEDSAVYLCASSLDRTQEQFFGPGTRLTVL.

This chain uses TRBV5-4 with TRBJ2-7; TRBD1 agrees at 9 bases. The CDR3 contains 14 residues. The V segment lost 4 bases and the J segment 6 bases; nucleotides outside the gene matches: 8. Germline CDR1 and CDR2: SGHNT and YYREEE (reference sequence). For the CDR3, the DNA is TGTGCCAGCAGCGCCTCGGACAGGGGTCGCGAGCAGTACTTC. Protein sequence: CASSASDRGREQYF.

DNA of the CDR3: TGTGCCTGGAGTGTAAATGGTGTGGGGGACATCCGATATGGCTACACCTTC. Protein: CAWSVNGVGDIRYGYTF. The chain links TRBV30 to TRBJ1-2; TRBD1 might be the D (6 bases). Trimming stripped 0 bases from V and 5 bases from J, with 22 bases between. CDR3 length: 17 residues. CDR1 is GTSNPN, CDR2 SVGIG, per germline (reference sequence).

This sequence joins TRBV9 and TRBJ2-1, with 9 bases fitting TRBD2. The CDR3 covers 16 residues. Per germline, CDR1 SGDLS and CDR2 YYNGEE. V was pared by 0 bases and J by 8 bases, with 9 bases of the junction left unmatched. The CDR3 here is CASSVGGRAMFHEQFF. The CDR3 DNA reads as TGTGCCAGCAGCGTAGGCGGGAGGGCCATGTTCCATGAGCAGTTCTTC. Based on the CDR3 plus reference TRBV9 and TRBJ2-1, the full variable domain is DSGVTQTPKHLITATGQRVTLRCSPRSGDLSVYWYQQSLDQGLQFLIQYYNGEERAKGNILERFSAQQFPDLHSELNLSSLELGDSALYFCASSVGGRAMFHEQFFGPGTRLTVL.

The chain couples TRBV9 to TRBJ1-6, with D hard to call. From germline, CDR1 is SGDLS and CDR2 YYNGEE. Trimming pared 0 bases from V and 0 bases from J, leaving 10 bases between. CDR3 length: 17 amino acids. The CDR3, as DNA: TGTGCCAGCAGCGTAGGTTGGTCAAACTCCTATAATTCACCCCTCCACTTT. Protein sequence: CASSVGWSNSYNSPLHF.

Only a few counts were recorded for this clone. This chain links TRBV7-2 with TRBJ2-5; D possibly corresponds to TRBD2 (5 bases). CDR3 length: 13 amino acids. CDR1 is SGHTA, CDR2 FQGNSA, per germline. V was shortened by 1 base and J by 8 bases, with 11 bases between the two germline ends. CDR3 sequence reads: CASSLGSEGTQYF. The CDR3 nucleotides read TGTGCCAGCAGCTTAGGATCCGAGGGTACCCAGTACTTC.

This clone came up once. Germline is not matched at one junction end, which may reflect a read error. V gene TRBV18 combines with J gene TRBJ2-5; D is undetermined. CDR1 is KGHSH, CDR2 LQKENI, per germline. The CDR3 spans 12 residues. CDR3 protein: CATSVSSETQYF. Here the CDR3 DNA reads TGTGCCACCTCAGTGTCATCGGAGACCCAGTACTTC.

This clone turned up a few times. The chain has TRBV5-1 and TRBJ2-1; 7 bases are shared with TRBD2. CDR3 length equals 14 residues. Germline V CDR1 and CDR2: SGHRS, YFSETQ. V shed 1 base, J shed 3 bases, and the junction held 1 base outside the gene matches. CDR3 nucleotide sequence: TGCGCCAGCAGCTTGCCTAGCGGCTACAATGAGCAGTTCTTC. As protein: CASSLPSGYNEQFF.

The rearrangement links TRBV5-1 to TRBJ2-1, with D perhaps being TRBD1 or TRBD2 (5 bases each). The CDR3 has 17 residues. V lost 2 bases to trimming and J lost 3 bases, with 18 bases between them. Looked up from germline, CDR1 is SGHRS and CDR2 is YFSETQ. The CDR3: CASSFLNGASGYNEQFF. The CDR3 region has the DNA TGCGCCAGCAGCTTTCTTAACGGGGCCTCCGGCTACAATGAGCAGTTCTTC.

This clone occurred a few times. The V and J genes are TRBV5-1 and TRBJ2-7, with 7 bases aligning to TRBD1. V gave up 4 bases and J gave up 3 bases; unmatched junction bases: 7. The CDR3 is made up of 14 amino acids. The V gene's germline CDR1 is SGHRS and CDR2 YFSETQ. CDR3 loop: CASSRPGQSYEQYF. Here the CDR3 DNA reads TGCGCCAGCAGCAGGCCGGGACAGAGCTACGAGCAGTACTTC. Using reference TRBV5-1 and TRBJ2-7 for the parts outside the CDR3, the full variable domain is KAGVTQTPRYLIKTRGQQVTLSCSPISGHRSVSWYQQTPGQGLQFLFEYFSETQRNKGNFPGRFSGRQFSNSRSEMNVSTLELGDSALYLCASSRPGQSYEQYFGPGTRLTVT.

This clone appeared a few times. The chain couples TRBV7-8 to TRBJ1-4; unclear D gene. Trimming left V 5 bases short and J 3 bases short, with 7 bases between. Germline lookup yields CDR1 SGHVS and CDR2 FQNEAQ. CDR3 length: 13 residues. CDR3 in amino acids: CASSIRANEKLFF. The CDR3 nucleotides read TGTGCCAGCAGCATTCGAGCTAATGAAAAACTGTTTTTT.

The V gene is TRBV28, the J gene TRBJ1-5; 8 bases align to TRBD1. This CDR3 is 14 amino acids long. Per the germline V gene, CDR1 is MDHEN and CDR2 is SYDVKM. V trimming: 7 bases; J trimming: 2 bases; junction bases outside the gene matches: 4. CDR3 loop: CASNPGQGNQPQHF. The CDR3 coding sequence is TGTGCCAGCAACCCGGGACAGGGCAATCAGCCCCAGCATTTT.

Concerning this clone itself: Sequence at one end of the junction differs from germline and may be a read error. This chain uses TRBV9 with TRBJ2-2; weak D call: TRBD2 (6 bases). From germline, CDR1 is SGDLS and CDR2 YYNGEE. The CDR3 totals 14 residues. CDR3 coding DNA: TGTGCCAGCAGGGTAGCGGTGAACACCGGGGAGCTGTTTTTT. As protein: CASRVAVNTGELFF.

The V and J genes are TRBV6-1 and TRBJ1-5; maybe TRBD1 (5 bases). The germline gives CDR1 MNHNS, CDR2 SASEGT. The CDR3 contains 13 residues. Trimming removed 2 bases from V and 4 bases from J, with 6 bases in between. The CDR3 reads CASSENRNQPQHF. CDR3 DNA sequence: TGTGCCAGCAGTGAAAACAGGAATCAGCCCCAGCATTTT.

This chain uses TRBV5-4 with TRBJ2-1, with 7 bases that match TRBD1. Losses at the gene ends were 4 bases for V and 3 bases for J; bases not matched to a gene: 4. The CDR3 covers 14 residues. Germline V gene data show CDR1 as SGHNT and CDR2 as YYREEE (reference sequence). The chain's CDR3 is CASSGQVLYNEQFF. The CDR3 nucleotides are TGTGCCAGCAGCGGACAGGTCCTCTACAATGAGCAGTTCTTC.

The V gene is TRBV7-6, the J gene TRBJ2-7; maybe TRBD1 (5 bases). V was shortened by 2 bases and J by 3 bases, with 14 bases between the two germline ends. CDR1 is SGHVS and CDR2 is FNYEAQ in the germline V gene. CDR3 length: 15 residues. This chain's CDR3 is CASSLTQGRYYEQYF. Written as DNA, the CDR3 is TGTGCCAGCAGCTTAACGCAGGGTAGATACTACGAGCAGTACTTC. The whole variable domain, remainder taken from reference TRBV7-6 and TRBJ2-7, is GAGVSQSPRYKVTKRGQDVALRCDPISGHVSLYWYRQALGQGPEFLTYFNYEAQQDKSGLPNDRFSAERPEGSISTLTIQRTEQRDSAMYRCASSLTQGRYYEQYFGPGTRLTVT.

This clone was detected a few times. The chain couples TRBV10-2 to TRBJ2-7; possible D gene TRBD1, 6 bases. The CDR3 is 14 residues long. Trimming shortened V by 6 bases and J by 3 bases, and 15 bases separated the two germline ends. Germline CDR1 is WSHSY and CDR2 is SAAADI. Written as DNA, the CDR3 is TGCGCCAGCAGGGCTAAACAGGGAATCTACGAGCAGTACTTC. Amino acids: CASRAKQGIYEQYF.

The CDR3: CASSLGTGEGNEQFF. The CDR3 region has the DNA TGTGCCAGCAGCTTAGGTACGGGAGAGGGAAATGAGCAGTTCTTC. This sequence joins TRBV11-3 and TRBJ2-1; the D gene is possibly TRBD2 (6 bases). Germline lookup yields CDR1 SGHNT and CDR2 YENEEA. This CDR3 has 15 residues. V lost 1 base and J 7 bases, leaving 14 bases between the germline ends.

CDR3 DNA: TGTGCCAGCAGTGATGGGACCGCCCGCAGGGCGGGTGAAGCTTTCTTT. Protein product: CASSDGTARRAGEAFF. The genes are TRBV2 and TRBJ1-1, with D maybe TRBD1 (5 bases). Germline V lookup: CDR1 SNHLY, CDR2 FYNNEI. The length of the CDR3 is 16 residues. V was shortened by 3 bases and J by 7 bases, with 21 bases between the two germline ends.

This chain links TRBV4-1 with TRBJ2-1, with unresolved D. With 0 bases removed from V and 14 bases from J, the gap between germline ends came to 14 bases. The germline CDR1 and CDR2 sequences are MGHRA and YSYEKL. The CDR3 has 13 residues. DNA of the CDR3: TGCGCCAGCAGCCAAGATTTCGGGCAGTCGAAGTTCTTC. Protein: CASSQDFGQSKFF.

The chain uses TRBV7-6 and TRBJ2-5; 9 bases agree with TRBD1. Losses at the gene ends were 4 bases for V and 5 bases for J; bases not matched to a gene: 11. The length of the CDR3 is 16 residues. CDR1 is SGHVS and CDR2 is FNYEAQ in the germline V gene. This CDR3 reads CASSSQGATVAETQYF. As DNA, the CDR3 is TGTGCCAGCAGCTCACAGGGGGCAACGGTCGCGGAGACCCAGTACTTC. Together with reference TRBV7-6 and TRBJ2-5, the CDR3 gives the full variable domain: GAGVSQSPRYKVTKRGQDVALRCDPISGHVSLYWYRQALGQGPEFLTYFNYEAQQDKSGLPNDRFSAERPEGSISTLTIQRTEQRDSAMYRCASSSQGATVAETQYFGPGTRLLVL.

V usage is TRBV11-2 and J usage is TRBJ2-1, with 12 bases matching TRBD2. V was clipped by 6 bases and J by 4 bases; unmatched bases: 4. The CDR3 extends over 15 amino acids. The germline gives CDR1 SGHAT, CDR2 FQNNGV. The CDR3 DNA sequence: TGTGCCAGCAGTTCCCTAGCGGGAGGGTACAATGAGCAGTTCTTC. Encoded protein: CASSSLAGGYNEQFF.

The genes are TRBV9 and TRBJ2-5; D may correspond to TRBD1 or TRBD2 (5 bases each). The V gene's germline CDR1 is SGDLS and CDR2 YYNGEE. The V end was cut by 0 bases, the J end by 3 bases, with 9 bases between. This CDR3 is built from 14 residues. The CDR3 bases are TGTGCCAGCAGCGTAGCAGGGACGGAAGAGACCCAGTACTTC. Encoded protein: CASSVAGTEETQYF.